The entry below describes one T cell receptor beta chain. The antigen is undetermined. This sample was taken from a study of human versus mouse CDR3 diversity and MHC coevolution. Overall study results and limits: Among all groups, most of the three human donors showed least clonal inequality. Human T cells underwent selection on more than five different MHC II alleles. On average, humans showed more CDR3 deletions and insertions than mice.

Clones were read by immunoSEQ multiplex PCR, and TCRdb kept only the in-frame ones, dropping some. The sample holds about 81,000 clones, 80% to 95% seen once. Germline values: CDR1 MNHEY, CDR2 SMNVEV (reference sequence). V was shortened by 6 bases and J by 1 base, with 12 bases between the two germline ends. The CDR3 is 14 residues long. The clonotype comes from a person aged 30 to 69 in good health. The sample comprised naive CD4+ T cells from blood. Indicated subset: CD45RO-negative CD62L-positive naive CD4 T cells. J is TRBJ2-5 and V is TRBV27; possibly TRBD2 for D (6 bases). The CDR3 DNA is TGTGCCAGCAGAAAGATAGCGGCCCAAGAGACCCAGTACTTC. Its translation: CASRKIAAQETQYF.